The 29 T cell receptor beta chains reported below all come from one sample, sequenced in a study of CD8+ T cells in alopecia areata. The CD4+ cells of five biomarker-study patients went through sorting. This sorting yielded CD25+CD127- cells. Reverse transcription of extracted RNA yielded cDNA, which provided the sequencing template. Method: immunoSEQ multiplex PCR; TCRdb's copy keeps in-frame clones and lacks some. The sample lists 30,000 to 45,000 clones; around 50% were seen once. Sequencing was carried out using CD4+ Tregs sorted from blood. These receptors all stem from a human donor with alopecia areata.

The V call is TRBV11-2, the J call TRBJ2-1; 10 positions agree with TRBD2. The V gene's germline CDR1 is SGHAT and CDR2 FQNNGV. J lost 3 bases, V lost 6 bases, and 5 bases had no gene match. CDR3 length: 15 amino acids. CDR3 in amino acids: CASSFTSGNYNEQFF. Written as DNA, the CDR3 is TGTGCCAGCAGTTTTACTAGCGGGAACTACAATGAGCAGTTCTTC.

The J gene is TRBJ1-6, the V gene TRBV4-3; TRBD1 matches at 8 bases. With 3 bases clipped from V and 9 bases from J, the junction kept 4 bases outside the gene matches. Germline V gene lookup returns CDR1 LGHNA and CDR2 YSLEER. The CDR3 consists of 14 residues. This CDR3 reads CASSQTGDSSPLHF. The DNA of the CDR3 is TGCGCCAGCAGCCAGACAGGGGACAGTTCACCCCTCCACTTT.

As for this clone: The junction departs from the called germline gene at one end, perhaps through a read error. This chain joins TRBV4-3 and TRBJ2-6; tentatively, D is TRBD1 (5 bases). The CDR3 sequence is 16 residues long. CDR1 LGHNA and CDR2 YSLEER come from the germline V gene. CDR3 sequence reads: CASSQNQGGGTNVLTF. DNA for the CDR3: TGCGCCAGCAGCCAAAATCAGGGTGGTGGGACCAACGTCCTGACTTTC.

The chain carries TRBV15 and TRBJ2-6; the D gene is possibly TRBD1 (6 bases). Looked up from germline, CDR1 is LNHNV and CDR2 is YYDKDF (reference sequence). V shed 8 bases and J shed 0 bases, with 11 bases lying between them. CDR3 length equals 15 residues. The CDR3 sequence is CATATGISGANVLTF. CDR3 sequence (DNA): TGTGCCACCGCGACAGGAATCTCTGGGGCCAACGTCCTGACTTTC.

CDR3 loop: CASSLGQGGYETQYF. The CDR3 region has the DNA TGCGCCAGCAGCCTGGGACAGGGGGGATACGAGACCCAGTACTTC. This sequence joins TRBV5-1 and TRBJ2-5, with 11 bases matching TRBD1. Per the germline V gene, CDR1 is SGHRS and CDR2 is YFSETQ. After removal of 4 bases from V and 5 bases from J, the junction contained 7 bases not matched to a gene. The CDR3 totals 15 residues.

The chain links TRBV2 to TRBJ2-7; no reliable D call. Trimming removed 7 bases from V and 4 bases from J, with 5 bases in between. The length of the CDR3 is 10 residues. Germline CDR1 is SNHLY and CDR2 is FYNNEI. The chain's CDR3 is CASTMYEQYF. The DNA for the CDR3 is TGTGCCAGCACTATGTACGAGCAGTACTTC.

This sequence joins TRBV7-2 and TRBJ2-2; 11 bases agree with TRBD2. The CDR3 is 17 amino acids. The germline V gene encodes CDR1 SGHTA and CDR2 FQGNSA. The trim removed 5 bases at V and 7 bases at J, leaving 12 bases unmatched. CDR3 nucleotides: TGTGCCAGCAGCCTACGACTAGCGGGGAGGCGTGGCGGGGAGCTGTTTTTT. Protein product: CASSLRLAGRRGGELFF.

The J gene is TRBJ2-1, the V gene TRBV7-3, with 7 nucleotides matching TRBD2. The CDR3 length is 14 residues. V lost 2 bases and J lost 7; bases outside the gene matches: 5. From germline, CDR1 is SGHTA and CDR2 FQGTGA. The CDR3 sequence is CASSLAGDRNEQFF. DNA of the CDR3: TGTGCCAGCAGCTTAGCGGGAGATCGAAATGAGCAGTTCTTC. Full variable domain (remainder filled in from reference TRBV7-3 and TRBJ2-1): GAGVSQTPSNKVTEKGKYVELRCDPISGHTALYWYRQSLGQGPEFLIYFQGTGAADDSGLPNDRFFAVRPEGSVSTLKIQRTERGDSAVYLCASSLAGDRNEQFFGPGTRLTVL.

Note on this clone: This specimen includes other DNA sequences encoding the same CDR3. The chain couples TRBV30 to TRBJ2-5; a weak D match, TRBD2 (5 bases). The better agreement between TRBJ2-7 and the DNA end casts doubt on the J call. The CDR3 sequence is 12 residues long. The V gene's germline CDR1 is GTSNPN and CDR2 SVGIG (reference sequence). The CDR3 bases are TGTGCCTGGAGTGTACTAGACCGCGAGCAGTACTTC. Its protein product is CAWSVLDREQYF.

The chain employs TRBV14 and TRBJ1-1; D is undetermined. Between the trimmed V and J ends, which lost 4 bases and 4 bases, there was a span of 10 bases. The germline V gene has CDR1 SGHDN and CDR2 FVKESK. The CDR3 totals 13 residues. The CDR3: CASSRLLGTEAFF. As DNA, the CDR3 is TGTGCCAGCAGCCGACTCCTTGGCACTGAAGCTTTCTTT.

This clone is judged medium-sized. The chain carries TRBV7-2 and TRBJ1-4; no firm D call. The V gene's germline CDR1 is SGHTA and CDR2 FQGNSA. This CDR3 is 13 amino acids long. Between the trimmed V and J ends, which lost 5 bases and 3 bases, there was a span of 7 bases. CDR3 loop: CASSPRANEKLFF. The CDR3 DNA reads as TGTGCCAGCAGCCCCCGGGCTAATGAAAAACTGTTTTTT.

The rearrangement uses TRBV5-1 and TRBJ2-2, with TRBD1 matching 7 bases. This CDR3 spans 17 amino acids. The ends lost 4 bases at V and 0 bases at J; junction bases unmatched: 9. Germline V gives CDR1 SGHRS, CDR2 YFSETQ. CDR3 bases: TGCGCCAGCAGCACAACGGCCGGGACAGCGAACACCGGGGAGCTGTTTTTT. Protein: CASSTTAGTANTGELFF.

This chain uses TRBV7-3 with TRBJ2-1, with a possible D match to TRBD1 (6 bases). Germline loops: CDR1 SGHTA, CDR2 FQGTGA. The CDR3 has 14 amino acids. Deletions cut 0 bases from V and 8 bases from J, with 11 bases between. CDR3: CASSLTGGRDEQFF. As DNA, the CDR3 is TGTGCCAGCAGCTTAACAGGGGGAAGGGATGAGCAGTTCTTC.

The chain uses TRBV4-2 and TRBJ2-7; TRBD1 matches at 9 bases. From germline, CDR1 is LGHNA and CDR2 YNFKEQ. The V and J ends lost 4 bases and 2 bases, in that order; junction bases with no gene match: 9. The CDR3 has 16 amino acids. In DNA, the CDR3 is TGTGCCAGCAGCCTCAACCCGGGACAGGGCGCCTACGAGCAGTACTTC. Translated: CASSLNPGQGAYEQYF.

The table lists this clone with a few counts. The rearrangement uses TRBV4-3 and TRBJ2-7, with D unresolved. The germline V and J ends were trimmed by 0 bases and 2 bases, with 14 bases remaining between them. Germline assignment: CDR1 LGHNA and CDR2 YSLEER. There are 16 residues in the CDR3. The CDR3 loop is CASSQDRQATAYEQYF. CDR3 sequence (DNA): TGCGCCAGCAGCCAAGACCGCCAAGCGACGGCCTACGAGCAGTACTTC.

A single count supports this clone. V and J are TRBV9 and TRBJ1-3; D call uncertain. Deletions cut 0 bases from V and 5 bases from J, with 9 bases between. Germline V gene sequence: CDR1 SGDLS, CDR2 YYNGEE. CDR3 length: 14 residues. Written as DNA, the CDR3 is TGTGCCAGCAGCGTAGCTGCCAGGCGAAACACCATATATTTT. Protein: CASSVAARRNTIYF.

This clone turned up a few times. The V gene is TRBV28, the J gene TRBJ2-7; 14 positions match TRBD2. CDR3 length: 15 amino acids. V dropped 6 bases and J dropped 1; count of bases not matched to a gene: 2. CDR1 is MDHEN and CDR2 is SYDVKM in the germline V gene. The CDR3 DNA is TGTGCCAGCAGGGGGACTAGCGGGAGTTCCTACGAGCAGTACTTC. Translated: CASRGTSGSSYEQYF.

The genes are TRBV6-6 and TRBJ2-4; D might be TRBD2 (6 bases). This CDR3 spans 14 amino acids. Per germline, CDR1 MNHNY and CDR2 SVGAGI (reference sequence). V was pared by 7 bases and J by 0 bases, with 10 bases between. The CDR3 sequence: CASTSGLAKNIQYF. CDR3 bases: TGTGCCAGCACCTCGGGACTAGCCAAAAACATTCAGTACTTC.

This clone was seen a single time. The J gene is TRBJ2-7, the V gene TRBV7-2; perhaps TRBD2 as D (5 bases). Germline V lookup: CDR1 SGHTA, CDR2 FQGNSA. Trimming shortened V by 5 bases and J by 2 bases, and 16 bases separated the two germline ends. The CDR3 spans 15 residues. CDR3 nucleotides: TGTGCCAGCAGCCCCACTTTCGGAGGAACCTACGAGCAGTACTTC. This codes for CASSPTFGGTYEQYF.

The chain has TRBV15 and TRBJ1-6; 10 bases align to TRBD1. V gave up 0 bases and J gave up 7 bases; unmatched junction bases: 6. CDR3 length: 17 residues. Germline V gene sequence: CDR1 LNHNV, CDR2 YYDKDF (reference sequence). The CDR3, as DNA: TGTGCCACCAGCAGAGACCCTGACAGGGGGCTGAATTCACCCCTCCACTTT. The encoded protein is CATSRDPDRGLNSPLHF.

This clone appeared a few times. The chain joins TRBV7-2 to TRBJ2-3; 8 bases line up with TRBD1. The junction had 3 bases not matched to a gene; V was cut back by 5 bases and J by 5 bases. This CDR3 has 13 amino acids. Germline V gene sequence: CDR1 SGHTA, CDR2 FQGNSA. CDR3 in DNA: TGTGCCAGCAGCCCACAGGGGGTAGATACGCAGTATTTT. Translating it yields CASSPQGVDTQYF.

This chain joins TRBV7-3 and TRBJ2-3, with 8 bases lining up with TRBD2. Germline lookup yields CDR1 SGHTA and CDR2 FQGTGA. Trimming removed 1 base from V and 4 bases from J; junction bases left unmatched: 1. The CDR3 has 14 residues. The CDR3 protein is CASSLIGGADTQYF. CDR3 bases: TGTGCCAGCAGCTTAATCGGGGGGGCAGATACGCAGTATTTT.

This CDR3 reads CASSLGRGGGTQYF. In DNA form, the CDR3 reads TGTGCCAGCAGCCTCGGACGGGGCGGAGGGACCCAGTACTTC. The chain joins TRBV7-3 to TRBJ2-5, with D perhaps matching TRBD1 or TRBD2 (5 bases each). Trimming removed 5 bases from V and 7 bases from J, with 17 bases in between. The length of the CDR3 is 14 residues. Germline V gene lookup returns CDR1 SGHTA and CDR2 FQGTGA.

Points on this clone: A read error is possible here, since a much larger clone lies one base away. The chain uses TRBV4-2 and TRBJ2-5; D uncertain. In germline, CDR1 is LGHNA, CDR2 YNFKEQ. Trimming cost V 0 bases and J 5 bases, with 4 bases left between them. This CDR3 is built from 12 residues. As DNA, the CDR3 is TGTGCCAGCAGCCAAGAAGGGGAGACCCAGTACTTC. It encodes CASSQEGETQYF.

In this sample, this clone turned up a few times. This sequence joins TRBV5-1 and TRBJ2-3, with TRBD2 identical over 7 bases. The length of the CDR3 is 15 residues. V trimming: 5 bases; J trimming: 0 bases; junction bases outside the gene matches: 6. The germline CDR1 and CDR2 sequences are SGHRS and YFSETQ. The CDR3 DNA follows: TGCGCCAGCAGTTTCCAAGCGGGAAGCACAGATACGCAGTATTTT. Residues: CASSFQAGSTDTQYF.

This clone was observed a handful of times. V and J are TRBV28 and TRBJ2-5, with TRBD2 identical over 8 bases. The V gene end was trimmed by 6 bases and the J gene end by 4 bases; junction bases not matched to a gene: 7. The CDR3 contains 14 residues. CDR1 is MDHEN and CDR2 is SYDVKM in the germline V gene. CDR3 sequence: CASSRASGRETQYF. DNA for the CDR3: TGTGCCAGCAGCCGGGCCAGCGGGAGAGAGACCCAGTACTTC.

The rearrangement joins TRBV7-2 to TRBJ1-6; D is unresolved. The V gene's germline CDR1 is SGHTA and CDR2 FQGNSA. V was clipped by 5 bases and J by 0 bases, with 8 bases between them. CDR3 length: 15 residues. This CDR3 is CASSPRSSYNSPLHF. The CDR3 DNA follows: TGTGCCAGCAGCCCCCGAAGCTCCTATAATTCACCCCTCCACTTT.

The CDR3 DNA sequence: TGTGCCAGCAGCCATCCTTCGGATTTCGGTGGCTACACCTTC. It codes for CASSHPSDFGGYTF. V and J are TRBV28 and TRBJ1-2, with unresolved D. The CDR3 covers 14 residues. V was shortened by 6 bases and J by 7 bases, with 18 bases between the two germline ends. Germline lookup yields CDR1 MDHEN and CDR2 SYDVKM.

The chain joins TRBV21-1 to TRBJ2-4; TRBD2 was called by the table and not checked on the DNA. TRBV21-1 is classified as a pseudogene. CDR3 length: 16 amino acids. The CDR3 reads CASSKVRAPAKNIQYF. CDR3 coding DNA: TGTGCCAGCAGCAAAGTGCGAGCACCAGCCAAAAACATTCAGTACTTC.